The 8 T cell receptor beta chains below were found in one sample sequenced in a study of shared clonotypes between healthy human individuals. Using immunoSEQ multiplex PCR, the repertoire was profiled, and TCRdb retains in-frame clones only, with some absent. The data contain 2.3 million or so clones, just over 90% of them singletons. Input material: naive CD4+ T cells from PBMCs. Subset defined: CD45RA+ positively selected. The origin of the receptors is a man aged 18 to 29 in good health. Some clones in this sample may be carry-over from other donors' samples.

This chain uses TRBV10-3 with TRBJ2-4; D unclear. Trimming left V 0 bases short and J 7 bases short, with 16 bases between. Germline loops: CDR1 ENHRY, CDR2 SYGVKD. The CDR3 has 16 amino acids. Written as DNA, the CDR3 is TGTGCCATCAGTGAGTCGATTGGGGTCCTCTCGAACATTCAGTACTTC. This encodes CAISESIGVLSNIQYF.

This chain joins TRBV29-1 and TRBJ2-1; D gene uncertain. The CDR3 runs 16 residues. With 5 bases removed from V and 4 bases from J, the gap between germline ends came to 21 bases. Germline assignment: CDR1 SQVTM and CDR2 ANQGSEA. The CDR3 here is CSVRSRLWVGYNEQFF. The CDR3 DNA sequence: TGCAGCGTTAGGAGCAGGCTCTGGGTCGGTTACAATGAGCAGTTCTTC.

This clone showed up just once. J is TRBJ2-2 and V is TRBV5-1; 7 nucleotides line up with TRBD1. V was pared by 4 bases and J by 8 bases, with 8 bases of the junction left unmatched. The CDR3 length is 14 residues. Germline assignment: CDR1 SGHRS and CDR2 YFSETQ. The CDR3 DNA follows: TGCGCCAGCAGCATACGACAGGGAACAGGGGAGCTGTTTTTT. Amino acid sequence: CASSIRQGTGELFF.

The sample holds one count of this clone. V and J are TRBV5-6 and TRBJ1-4, with 10 bases lining up with TRBD1. Germline V lookup: CDR1 SGHDT, CDR2 YYEEEE. The CDR3 covers 15 residues. The ends lost 4 bases at V and 6 bases at J; junction bases unmatched: 6. The chain's CDR3 is CASSEAGTGDEKLFF. The CDR3 DNA is TGTGCCAGCAGCGAAGCCGGGACAGGGGATGAAAAACTGTTTTTT.

The rearrangement links TRBV29-1 to TRBJ2-4; tentatively, D is TRBD2 (6 bases). V was pared by 3 bases and J by 8 bases, with 11 bases between. This CDR3 has 12 amino acids. Per the germline V gene, CDR1 is SQVTM and CDR2 is ANQGSEA. The CDR3: CSVEEGLDIQYF. The CDR3 nucleotides are TGCAGCGTTGAGGAGGGGTTGGACATTCAGTACTTC.

V and J are TRBV11-2 and TRBJ1-2; possibly TRBD1 for D (5 bases). CDR1 and CDR2 (germline): SGHAT, FQNNGV. The CDR3 has 12 amino acids. Trimming pared 4 bases from V and 8 bases from J, leaving 11 bases between. This CDR3 reads CASSSTGGGYTF. Written as DNA, the CDR3 is TGTGCCAGCAGCTCAACAGGAGGCGGCTACACCTTC.

The chain carries TRBV5-1 and TRBJ2-1, with 10 bases that match TRBD2. Per germline, CDR1 SGHRS and CDR2 YFSETQ. The CDR3 has 16 residues. V dropped 0 bases and J dropped 8; count of bases not matched to a gene: 8. CDR3 loop: CASSLGSSGRTDEQFF. DNA for the CDR3: TGCGCCAGCAGCTTGGGTTCTAGCGGGAGAACGGATGAGCAGTTCTTC.

The V gene is TRBV2, the J gene TRBJ1-3; D not certain. CDR3 length: 14 residues. Germline V gene data show CDR1 as SNHLY and CDR2 as FYNNEI. Trimming pared 6 bases from V and 0 bases from J, leaving 9 bases between. The chain's CDR3 is CASSKQLSGNTIYF. As DNA, the CDR3 is TGTGCCAGCAGCAAACAACTCTCTGGAAACACCATATATTTT. Variable domain in full (rest from reference TRBV2 and TRBJ1-3): EPEVTQTPSHQVTQMGQEVILRCVPISNHLYFYWYRQILGQKVEFLVSFYNNEISEKSEIFDDQFSVERPDGSNFTLKIRSTKLEDSAMYFCASSKQLSGNTIYFGEGSWLTVV.